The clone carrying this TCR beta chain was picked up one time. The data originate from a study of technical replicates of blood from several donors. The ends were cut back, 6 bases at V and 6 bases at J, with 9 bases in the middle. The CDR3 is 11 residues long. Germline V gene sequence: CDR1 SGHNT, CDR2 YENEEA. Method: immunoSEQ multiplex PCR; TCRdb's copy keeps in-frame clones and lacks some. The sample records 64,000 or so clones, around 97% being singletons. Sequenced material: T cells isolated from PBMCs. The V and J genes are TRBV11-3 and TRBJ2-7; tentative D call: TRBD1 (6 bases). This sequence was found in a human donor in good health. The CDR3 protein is CASSQGGEQYF. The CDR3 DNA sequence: TGTGCCAGCAGTCAAGGGGGCGAGCAGTACTTC.